This T cell receptor (beta chain) was obtained from a study of CXCR3-negative and CXCR3-positive naive CD8 T cells. In germline, CDR1 is PRHDT, CDR2 FYEKMQ (reference sequence). The CDR3 loop spans 15 amino acids. The authors made the TRB cDNA libraries by 5' RACE using UMI labels. TCRdb re-called the 5' RACE reads and catalogs CDR3 proteins one per entry, DNA excluded. This sample's table reports 65,000 to 85,000 distinct CDR3 sequences. This sequence originates from a human donor in good health. Some clones in this sample may be carry-over from other donors' samples. Input material: naive CXCR3- CD8+ T cells from blood. Specified subset: CD45RO-CCR7+CD27+CD95- naive CD8+ T cells lacking CXCR3 (TNR3-). The chain joins TRBV13 to TRBJ2-7. CDR3 protein: CASSLGGMGSYEQYF.